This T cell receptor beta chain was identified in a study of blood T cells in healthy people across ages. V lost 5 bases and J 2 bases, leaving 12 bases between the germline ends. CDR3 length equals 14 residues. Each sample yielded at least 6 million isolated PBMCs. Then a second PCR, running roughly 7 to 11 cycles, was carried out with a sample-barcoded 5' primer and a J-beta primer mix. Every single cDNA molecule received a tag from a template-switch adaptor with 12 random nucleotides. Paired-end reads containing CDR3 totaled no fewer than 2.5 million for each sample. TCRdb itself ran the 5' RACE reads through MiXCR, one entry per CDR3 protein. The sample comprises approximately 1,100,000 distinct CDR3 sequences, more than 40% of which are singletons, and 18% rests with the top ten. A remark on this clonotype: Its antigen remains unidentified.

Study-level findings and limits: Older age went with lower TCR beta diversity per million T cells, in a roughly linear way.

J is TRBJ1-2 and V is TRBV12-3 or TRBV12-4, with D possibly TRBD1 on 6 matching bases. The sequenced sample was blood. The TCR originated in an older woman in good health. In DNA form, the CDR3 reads TGTGCCAGCAGTAAACAAGGGGGAAACTATGGCTACACCTTC. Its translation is CASSKQGGNYGYTF.